This TCR beta chain came from a study of T-cell memory formation after mild COVID-19. The study, taken as a whole, reports: Day 15 to 85 contracting clones showed balanced CD4/CD8; day 15 to 37 expanders favored CD4+. For contracting clones, CD4+ ones sat mainly in CM and EM, CD8+ in EMRA.

This clonotype was seen ten or more times. Its matching antigen is unknown. This CDR3 is built from 14 residues. In germline, CDR1 is SGHRS, CDR2 YFSETQ. Unmatched junction bases numbered 2, after V lost 0 bases and J lost 2 bases. TCRdb passed the 5' RACE reads through MiXCR, listing each CDR3 protein once. Among about 100,000 distinct CDR3 sequences, about 18% were seen once, and the ten largest hold approximately 5.1%. The receptor was derived from a man aged 18 to 29 who had mild COVID-19 (a few samples of this study predate the infection). Cell type and time point are not known. The sample was PBMCs or a T cell subset sorted from them (not recorded which). The chain joins TRBV5-1 to TRBJ2-7; 7 nucleotides align to TRBD2. This CDR3 is CASSLETSPYEQYF. CDR3 nucleotides: TGCGCCAGCAGCTTGGAGACTAGCCCCTACGAGCAGTACTTC.